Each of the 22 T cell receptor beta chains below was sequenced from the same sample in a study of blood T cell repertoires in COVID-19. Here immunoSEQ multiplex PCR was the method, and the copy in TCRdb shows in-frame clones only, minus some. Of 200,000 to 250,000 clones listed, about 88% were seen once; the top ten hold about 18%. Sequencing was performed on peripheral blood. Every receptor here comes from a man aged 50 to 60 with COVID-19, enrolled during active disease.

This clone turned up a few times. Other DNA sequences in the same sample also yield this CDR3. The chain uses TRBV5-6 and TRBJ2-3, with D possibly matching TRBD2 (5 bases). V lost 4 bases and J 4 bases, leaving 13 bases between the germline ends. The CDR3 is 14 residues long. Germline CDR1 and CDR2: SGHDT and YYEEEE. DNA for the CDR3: TGTGCCAGCAGCCCCGAGCCCGGGGCAGATACGCAGTATTTT. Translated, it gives CASSPEPGADTQYF.

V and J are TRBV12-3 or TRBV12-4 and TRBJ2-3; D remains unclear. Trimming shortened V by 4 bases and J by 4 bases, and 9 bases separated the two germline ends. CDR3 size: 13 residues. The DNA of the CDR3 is TGTGCCAGCAGTTCCGGCGGTTCAGATACGCAGTATTTT. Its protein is CASSSGGSDTQYF.

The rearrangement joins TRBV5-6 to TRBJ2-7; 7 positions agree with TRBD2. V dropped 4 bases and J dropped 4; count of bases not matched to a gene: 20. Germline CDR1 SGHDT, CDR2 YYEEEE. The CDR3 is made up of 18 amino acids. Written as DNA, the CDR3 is TGTGCCAGCAGCCCACCTATGAATTATGCGGGAGAGGGATACGAGCAGTACTTC. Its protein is CASSPPMNYAGEGYEQYF.

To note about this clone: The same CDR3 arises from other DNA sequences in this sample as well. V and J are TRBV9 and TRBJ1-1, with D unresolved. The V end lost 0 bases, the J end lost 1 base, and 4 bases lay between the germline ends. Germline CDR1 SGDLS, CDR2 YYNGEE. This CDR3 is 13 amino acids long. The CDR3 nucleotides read TGTGCCAGCAGCGTAGCCGGGAACACTGAAGCTTTCTTT. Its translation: CASSVAGNTEAFF.

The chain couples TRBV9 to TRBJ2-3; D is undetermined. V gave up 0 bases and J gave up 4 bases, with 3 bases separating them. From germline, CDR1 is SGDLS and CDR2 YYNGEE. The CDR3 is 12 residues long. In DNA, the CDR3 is TGTGCCAGCAGCGTAGGGCCAGATACGCAGTATTTT. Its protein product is CASSVGPDTQYF. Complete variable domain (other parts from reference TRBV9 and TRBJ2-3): DSGVTQTPKHLITATGQRVTLRCSPRSGDLSVYWYQQSLDQGLQFLIQYYNGEERAKGNILERFSAQQFPDLHSELNLSSLELGDSALYFCASSVGPDTQYFGPGTRLTVL.

The CDR3 loop is CASSSLDRGSYNEQFF. DNA of the CDR3: TGTGCCAGCAGCTCCTTGGACAGGGGCTCCTACAATGAGCAGTTCTTC. V gene TRBV11-2 combines with J gene TRBJ2-1; 9 bases match TRBD1. This CDR3 spans 16 amino acids. The V and J ends lost 4 bases and 0 bases, in that order; junction bases with no gene match: 4. Germline V lookup: CDR1 SGHAT, CDR2 FQNNGV. Full variable domain (missing parts from reference TRBV11-2 and TRBJ2-1): EAGVAQSPRYKIIEKRQSVAFWCNPISGHATLYWYQQILGQGPKLLIQFQNNGVVDDSQLPKDRFSAERLKGVDSTLKIQPAKLEDSAVYLCASSSLDRGSYNEQFFGPGTRLTVL.

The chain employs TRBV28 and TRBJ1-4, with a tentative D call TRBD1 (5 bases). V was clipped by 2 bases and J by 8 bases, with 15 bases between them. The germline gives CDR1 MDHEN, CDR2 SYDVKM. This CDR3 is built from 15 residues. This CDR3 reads CASSLGGDSKEKLFF. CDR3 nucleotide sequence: TGTGCCAGCAGTTTAGGGGGGGACTCGAAAGAAAAACTGTTTTTT.

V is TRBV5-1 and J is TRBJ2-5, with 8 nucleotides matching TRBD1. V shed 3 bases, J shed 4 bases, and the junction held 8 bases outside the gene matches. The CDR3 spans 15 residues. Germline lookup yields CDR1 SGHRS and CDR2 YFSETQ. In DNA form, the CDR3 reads TGCGCCAGCAGCTGGGGACAGGCTGGGTTAGAGACCCAGTACTTC. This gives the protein CASSWGQAGLETQYF.

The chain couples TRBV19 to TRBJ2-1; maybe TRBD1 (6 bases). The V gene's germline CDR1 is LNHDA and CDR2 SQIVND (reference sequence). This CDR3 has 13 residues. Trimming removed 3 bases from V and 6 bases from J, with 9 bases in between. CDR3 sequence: CASSMQGINEQFF. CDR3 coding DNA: TGTGCCAGTAGTATGCAGGGGATCAATGAGCAGTTCTTC.

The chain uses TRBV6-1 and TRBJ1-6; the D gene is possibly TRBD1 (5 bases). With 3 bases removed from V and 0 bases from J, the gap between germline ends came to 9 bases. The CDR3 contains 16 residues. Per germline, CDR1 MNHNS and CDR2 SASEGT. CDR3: CASSDKDSSYNSPLHF. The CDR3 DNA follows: TGTGCCAGCAGTGACAAAGACAGCTCCTATAATTCACCCCTCCACTTT.

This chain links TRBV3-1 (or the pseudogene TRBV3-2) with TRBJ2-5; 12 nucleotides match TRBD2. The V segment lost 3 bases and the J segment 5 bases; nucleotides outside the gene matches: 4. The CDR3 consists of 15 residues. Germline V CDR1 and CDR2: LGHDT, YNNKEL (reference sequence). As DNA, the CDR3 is TGTGCCAGCAGCCAGACTAGCGGGAGTTGGGAGACCCAGTACTTC. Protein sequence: CASSQTSGSWETQYF.

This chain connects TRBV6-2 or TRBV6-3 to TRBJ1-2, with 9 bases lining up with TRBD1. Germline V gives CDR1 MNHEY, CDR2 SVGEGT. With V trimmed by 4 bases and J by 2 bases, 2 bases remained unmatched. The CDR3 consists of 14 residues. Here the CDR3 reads CASSWGQGNYGYTF. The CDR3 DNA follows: TGTGCCAGCAGTTGGGGACAGGGCAACTATGGCTACACCTTC.

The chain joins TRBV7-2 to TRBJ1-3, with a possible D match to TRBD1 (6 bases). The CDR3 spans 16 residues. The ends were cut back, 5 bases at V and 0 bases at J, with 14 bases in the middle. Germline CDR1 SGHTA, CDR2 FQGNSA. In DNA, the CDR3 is TGTGCCAGCAGCCTACGACAGGCCCTCTCTGGAAACACCATATATTTT. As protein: CASSLRQALSGNTIYF.

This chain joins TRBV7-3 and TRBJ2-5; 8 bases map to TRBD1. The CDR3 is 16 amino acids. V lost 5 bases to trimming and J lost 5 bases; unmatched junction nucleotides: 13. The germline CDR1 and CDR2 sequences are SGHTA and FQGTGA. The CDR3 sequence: CASSPSGSGGWETQYF. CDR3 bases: TGTGCCAGCAGCCCATCAGGGTCAGGGGGCTGGGAGACCCAGTACTTC.

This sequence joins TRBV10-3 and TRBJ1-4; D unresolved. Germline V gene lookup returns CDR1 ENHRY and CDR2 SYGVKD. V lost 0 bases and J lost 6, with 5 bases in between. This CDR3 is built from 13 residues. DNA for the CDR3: TGTGCCATCAGTGAGTCCTCAGATGAAAAACTGTTTTTT. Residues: CAISESSDEKLFF.

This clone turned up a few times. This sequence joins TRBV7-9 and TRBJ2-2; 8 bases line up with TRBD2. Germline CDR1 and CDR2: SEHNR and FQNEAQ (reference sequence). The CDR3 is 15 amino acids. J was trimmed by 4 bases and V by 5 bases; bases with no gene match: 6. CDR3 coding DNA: TGTGCCAGCAGCAACGGGAGGGTGAGCACCGGGGAGCTGTTTTTT. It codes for CASSNGRVSTGELFF.

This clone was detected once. The CDR3 here is CASSEGLAGGADTQYF. The CDR3 coding sequence is TGTGCCAGCAGTGAAGGGCTAGCGGGAGGCGCAGATACGCAGTATTTT. The chain couples TRBV25-1 to TRBJ2-3; 11 nucleotides agree with TRBD2. Germline V CDR1 and CDR2: MGHDK, SYGVNS. V lost 2 bases, J lost 4 bases, and 5 bases stayed unmatched. This CDR3 comprises 16 residues.

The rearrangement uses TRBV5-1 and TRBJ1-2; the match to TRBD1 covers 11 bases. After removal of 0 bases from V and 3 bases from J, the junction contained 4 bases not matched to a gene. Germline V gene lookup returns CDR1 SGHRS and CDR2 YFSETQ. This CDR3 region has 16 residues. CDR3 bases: TGCGCCAGCAGCTTGGTAGGACAGGGGGCGGACTATGGCTACACCTTC. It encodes CASSLVGQGADYGYTF.

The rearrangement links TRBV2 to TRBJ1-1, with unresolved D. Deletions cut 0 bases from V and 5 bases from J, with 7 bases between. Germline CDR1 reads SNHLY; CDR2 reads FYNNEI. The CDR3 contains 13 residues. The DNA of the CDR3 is TGTGCCAGCAGTGAAGCAGAGGTTACTGAAGCTTTCTTT. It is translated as CASSEAEVTEAFF.

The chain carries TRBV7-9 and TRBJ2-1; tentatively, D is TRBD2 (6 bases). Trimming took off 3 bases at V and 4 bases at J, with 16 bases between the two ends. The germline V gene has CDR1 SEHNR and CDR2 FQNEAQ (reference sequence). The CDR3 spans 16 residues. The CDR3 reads CASSLRPEGGYNEQFF. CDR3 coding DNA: TGTGCCAGCAGCTTGAGGCCGGAGGGTGGATACAATGAGCAGTTCTTC. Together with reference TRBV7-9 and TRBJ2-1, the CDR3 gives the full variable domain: DTGVSQNPRHKITKRGQNVTFRCDPISEHNRLYWYRQTLGQGPEFLTYFQNEAQLEKSRLLSDRFSAERPKGSFSTLEIQRTEQGDSAMYLCASSLRPEGGYNEQFFGPGTRLTVL.

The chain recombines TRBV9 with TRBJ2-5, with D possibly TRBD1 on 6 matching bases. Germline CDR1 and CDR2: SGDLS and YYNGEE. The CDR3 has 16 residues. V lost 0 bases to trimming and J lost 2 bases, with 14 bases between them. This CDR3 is CASSVGRLGQQETQYF. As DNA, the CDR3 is TGTGCCAGCAGCGTAGGTCGGTTAGGACAGCAAGAGACCCAGTACTTC.

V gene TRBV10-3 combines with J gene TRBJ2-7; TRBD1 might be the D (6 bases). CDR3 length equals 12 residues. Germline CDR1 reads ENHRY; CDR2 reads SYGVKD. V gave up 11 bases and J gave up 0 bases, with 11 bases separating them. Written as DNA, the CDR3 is TGTGCCGTCCGGGACACCTCCTACGAGCAGTACTTC. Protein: CAVRDTSYEQYF.